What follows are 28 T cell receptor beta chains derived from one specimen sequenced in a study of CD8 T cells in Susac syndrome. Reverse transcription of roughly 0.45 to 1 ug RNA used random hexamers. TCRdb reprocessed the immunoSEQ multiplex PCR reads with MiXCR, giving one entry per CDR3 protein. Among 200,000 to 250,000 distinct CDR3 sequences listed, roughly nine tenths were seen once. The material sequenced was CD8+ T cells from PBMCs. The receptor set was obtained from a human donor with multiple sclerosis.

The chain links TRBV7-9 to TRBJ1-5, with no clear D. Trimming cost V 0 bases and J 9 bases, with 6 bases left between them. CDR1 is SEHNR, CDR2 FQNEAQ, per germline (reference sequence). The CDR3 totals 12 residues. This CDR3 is CASSLADRPQHF. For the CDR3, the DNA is TGTGCCAGCAGCTTAGCGGATAGGCCCCAGCATTTT.

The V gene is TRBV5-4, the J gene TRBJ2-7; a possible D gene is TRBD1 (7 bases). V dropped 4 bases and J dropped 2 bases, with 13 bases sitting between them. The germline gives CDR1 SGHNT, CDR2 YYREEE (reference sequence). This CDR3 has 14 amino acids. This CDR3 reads CASSRAGQTYEQYF. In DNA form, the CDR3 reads TGTGCCAGCAGCCGGGCGGGACAGACCTACGAGCAGTACTTC.

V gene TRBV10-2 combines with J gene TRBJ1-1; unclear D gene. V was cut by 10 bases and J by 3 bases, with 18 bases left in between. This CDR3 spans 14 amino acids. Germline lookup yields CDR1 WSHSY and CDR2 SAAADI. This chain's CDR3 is CATHPVREDTEAFF. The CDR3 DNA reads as TGCGCCACCCACCCCGTACGCGAGGACACTGAAGCTTTCTTT.

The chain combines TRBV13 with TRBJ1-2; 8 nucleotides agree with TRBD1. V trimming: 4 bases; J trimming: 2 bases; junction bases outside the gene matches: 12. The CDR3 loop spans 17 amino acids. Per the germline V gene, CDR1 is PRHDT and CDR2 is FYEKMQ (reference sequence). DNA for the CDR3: TGTGCCAGCAGCTCCCAAACCCTACAGGGGGGGAACTATGGCTACACCTTC. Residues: CASSSQTLQGGNYGYTF.

The CDR3, as DNA: TGTGCCAGCGTTGGCCCTGCAGGGTTTTATTCCGGGGAGCTGTTTTTT. Its protein is CASVGPAGFYSGELFF. The rearrangement uses TRBV27 and TRBJ2-2, with a possible D match to TRBD1 (5 bases). V lost 8 bases and J lost 6, with 22 bases in between. Germline V gene lookup returns CDR1 MNHEY and CDR2 SMNVEV (reference sequence). This CDR3 contains 16 residues.

CDR3 amino acids: CASSPSQGAEAFF. CDR3 sequence (DNA): TGTGCCAGTAGTCCCTCCCAGGGGGCGGAAGCTTTCTTT. The chain recombines TRBV19 with TRBJ1-1; 8 bases agree with TRBD1. Trimming took 5 bases from V and 8 from J; bases not matched to a gene: 7. The CDR3 loop spans 13 amino acids. Germline CDR1 LNHDA, CDR2 SQIVND (reference sequence).

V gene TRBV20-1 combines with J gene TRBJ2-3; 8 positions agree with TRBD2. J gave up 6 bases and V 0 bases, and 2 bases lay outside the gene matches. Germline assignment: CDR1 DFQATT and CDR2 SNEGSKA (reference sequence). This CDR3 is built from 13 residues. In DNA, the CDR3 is TGCAGTGCTAGAGAATCTAGCGGGGATACGCAGTATTTT. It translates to CSARESSGDTQYF.

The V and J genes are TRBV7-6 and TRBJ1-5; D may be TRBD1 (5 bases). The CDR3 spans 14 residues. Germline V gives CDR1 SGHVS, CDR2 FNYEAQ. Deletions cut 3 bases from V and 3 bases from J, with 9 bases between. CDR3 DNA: TGTGCCAGCAGCTTTGGGGGTCCCAATCAGCCCCAGCATTTT. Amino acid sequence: CASSFGGPNQPQHF. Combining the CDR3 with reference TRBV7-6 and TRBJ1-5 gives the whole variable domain GAGVSQSPRYKVTKRGQDVALRCDPISGHVSLYWYRQALGQGPEFLTYFNYEAQQDKSGLPNDRFSAERPEGSISTLTIQRTEQRDSAMYRCASSFGGPNQPQHFGDGTRLSIL.

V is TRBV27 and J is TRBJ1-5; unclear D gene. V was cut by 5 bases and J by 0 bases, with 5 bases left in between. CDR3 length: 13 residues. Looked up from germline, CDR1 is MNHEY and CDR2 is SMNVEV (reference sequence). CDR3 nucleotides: TGTGCCAGCAGTAGGTTTAGCAATCAGCCCCAGCATTTT. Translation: CASSRFSNQPQHF.

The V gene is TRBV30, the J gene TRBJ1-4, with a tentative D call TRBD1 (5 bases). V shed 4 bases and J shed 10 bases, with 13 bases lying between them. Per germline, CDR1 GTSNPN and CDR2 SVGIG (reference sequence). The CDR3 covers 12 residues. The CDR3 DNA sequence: TGTGCCTGGACACAGGAGACGGGAAAACTGTTTTTT. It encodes CAWTQETGKLFF.

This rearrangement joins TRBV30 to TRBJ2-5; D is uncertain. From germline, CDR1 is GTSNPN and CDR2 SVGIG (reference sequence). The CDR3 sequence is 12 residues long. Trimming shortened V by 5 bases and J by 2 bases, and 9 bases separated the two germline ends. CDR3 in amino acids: CAWEKGQETQYF. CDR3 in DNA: TGTGCCTGGGAAAAGGGTCAAGAGACCCAGTACTTC.

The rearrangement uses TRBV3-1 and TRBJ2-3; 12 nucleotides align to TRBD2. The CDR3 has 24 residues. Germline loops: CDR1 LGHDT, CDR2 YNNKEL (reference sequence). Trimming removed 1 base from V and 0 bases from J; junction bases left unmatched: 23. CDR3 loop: CASSQVNLSPDRLAGAMSTDTQYF. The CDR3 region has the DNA TGTGCCAGCAGCCAAGTCAATTTGTCGCCTGACCGACTAGCGGGGGCCATGAGCACAGATACGCAGTATTTT.

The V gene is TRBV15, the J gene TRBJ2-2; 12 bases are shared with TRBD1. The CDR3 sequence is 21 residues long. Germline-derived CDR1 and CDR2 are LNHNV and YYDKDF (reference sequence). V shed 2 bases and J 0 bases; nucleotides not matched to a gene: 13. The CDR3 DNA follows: TGTGCCACCAGCAGACCCCCGGGACAGGGGGCCCCCGGCTCGAACACCGGGGAGCTGTTTTTT. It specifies CATSRPPGQGAPGSNTGELFF.

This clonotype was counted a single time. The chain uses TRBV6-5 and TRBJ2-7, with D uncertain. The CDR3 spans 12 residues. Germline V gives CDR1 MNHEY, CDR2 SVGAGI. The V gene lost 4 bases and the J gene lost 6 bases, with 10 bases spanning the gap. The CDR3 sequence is CASSSGASEQYF. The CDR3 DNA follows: TGTGCCAGCAGTTCCGGAGCGTCCGAGCAGTACTTC.

Written as DNA, the CDR3 is TGTGCCAGCAGCTTACCGCTAGCGCGGAACACCGGGGAGCTGTTTTTT. Protein: CASSLPLARNTGELFF. V usage is TRBV7-9 and J usage is TRBJ2-2; D perhaps matches TRBD2 (6 bases). In germline, CDR1 is SEHNR, CDR2 FQNEAQ (reference sequence). V was pared by 2 bases and J by 1 base, with 11 bases between. CDR3 length equals 16 residues. The whole variable domain, filled in from reference TRBV7-9 and TRBJ2-2, reads DTGVSQNPRHKITKRGQNVTFRCDPISEHNRLYWYRQTLGQGPEFLTYFQNEAQLEKSRLLSDRFSAERPKGSFSTLEIQRTEQGDSAMYLCASSLPLARNTGELFFGEGSRLTVL.

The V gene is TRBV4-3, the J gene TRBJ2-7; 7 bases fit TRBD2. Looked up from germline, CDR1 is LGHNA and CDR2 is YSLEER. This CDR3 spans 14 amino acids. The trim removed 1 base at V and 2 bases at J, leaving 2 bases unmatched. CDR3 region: CASSQVGGTYEQYF. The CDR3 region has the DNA TGCGCCAGCAGCCAAGTGGGGGGGACCTACGAGCAGTACTTC.

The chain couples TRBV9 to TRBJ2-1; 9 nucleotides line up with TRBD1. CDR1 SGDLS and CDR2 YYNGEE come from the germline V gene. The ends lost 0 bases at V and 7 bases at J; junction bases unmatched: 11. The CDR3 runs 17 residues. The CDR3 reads CASSVVPGTGLSNEQFF. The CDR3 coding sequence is TGTGCCAGCAGCGTAGTGCCGGGGACAGGGCTAAGTAATGAGCAGTTCTTC.

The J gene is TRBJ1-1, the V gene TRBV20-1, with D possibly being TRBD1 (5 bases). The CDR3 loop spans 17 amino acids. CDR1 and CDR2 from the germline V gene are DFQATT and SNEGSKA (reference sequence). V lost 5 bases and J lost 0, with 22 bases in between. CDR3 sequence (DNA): TGCAGTGCTTTTTCCGACCCCTTCTCGACAGTGAACACTGAAGCTTTCTTT. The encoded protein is CSAFSDPFSTVNTEAFF.

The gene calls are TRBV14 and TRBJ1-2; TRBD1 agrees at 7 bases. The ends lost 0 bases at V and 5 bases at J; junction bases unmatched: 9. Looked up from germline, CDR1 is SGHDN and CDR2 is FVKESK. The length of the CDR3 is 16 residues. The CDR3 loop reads CASSQDQGGDAYGYTF. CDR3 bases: TGTGCCAGCAGCCAAGATCAAGGGGGCGATGCTTATGGCTACACCTTC.

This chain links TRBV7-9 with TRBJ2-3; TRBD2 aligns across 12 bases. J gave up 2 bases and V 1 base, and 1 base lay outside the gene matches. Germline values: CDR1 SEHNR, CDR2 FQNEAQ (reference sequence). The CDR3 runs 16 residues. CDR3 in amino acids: CASSLGTSGNTDTQYF. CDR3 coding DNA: TGTGCCAGCAGCTTAGGGACTAGCGGGAACACAGATACGCAGTATTTT.

CDR3 nucleotides: TGTGCCAGCAGTTTATCGATGGGGTTGGGGAACACCGGGGAGCTGTTTTTT. Protein sequence: CASSLSMGLGNTGELFF. The J gene is TRBJ2-2, the V gene TRBV27; no reliable D call. The germline V gene encodes CDR1 MNHEY and CDR2 SMNVEV (reference sequence). Trimming removed 0 bases from V and 1 base from J, with 12 bases in between. This CDR3 is 17 amino acids long.

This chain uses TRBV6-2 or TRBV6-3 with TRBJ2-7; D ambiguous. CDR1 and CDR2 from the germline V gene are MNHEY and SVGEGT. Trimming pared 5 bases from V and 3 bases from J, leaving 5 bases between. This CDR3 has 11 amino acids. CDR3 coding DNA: TGTGCCAGCAGTCCATACTACGAGCAGTACTTC. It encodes CASSPYYEQYF.

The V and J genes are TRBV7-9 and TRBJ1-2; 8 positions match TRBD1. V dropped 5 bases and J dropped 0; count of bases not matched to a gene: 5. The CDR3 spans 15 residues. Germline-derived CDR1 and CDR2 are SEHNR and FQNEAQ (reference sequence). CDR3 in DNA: TGTGCCAGCAGCCCTGACAGGGGTCCTAACTATGGCTACACCTTC. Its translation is CASSPDRGPNYGYTF.

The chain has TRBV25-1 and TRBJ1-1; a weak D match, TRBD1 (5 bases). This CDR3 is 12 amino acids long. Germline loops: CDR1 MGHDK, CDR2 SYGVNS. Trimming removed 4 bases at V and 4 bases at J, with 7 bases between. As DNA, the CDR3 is TGTGCCAGCAGTGCAGGGAGCACTGAAGCTTTCTTT. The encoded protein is CASSAGSTEAFF.

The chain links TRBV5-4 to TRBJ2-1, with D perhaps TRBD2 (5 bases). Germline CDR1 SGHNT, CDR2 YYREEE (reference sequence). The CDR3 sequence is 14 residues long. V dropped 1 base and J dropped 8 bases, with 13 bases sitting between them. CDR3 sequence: CASSLIEGIDEQFF. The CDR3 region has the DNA TGTGCCAGCAGCTTGATCGAGGGAATAGATGAGCAGTTCTTC.

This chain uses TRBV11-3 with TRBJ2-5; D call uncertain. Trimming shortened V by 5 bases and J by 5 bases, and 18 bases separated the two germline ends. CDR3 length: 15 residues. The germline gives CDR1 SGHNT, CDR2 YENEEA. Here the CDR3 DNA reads TGTGCCAGCAGCCCAGGTCACGCGACGTACGAGACCCAGTACTTC. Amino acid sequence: CASSPGHATYETQYF.

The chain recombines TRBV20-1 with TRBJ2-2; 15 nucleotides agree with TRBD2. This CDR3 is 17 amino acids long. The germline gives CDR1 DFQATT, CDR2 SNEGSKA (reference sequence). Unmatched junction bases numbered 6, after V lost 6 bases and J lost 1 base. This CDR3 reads CSAQGLAGGLNTGELFF. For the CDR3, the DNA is TGCAGTGCCCAGGGACTAGCGGGGGGTTTGAACACCGGGGAGCTGTTTTTT.

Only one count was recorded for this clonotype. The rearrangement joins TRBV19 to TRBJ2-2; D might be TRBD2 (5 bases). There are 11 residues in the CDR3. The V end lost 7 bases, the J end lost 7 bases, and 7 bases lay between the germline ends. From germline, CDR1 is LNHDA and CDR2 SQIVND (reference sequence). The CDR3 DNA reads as TGTGCCAGTACCGGAGGCGGGGAGCTGTTTTTT. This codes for CASTGGGELFF.